This T cell receptor beta chain stems from a study of T cells expressing NK-cell markers (dated by TCRdb to the early 2020s). Describing the broader study: Under 10 donors provided sorted CD3+CD56+NKG2C+, CD3+CD56+NKG2C- and CD3+CD56-NKG2C+ T-cell subsets, whose TCR beta-chain repertoires were profiled. Sequencing of the libraries produced 2 x 150 bp reads on Illumina HiSeq 2000/2500, MiSeq or NextSeq. Randomly selected healthy volunteers, three men and five women, were used as the eight sequenced donors. Seven of the eight sequenced donors were HCMV-seropositive and one was HCMV-seronegative. Findings and caveats that apply to the study as a whole: In roughly 6 donors, the dominant CD3+CD56+NKG2C+ clonotypes ranked among the top 10 CD8+ clonotypes, making up about 1.0-8% of CD8+ T cells. Whether the expanded NKG2C-expressing T cell clones were specific for HCMV antigens remained unclear. Those dominant clonotypes were again the most abundant among CD3+CD56-NKG2C+ cells in a handful of donors, at about 25-60.1%.

Per the germline V gene (reference sequence), GTSNPN is the CDR1 and SVGIG is the CDR2. Taken from cysteine to phenylalanine, the CDR3 has 16 residues. Only the protein is available. Details on this clonotype: The clone's antigen remains unknown.

Sequencing was performed on an Illumina HiSeq 2000. The TCR beta cDNA libraries were made using 5'RACE template switching, a step that added both a universal primer site and unique molecular identifiers. cDNA synthesis was primed from the TCR beta constant segment, followed by two successive PCR amplification steps. As for how the authors treated the data: MIGEC handled demultiplexing of the reads and grouping by UMI, while MiTCR was used to assemble and quantify clonotypes. To exclude erroneous sequences, only TCR cDNA sequences supported by at least two reads were retained. The tcR package was used for downstream repertoire analysis, and clonotypes were matched between fractions using CDR3 nucleotide sequence together with V segment. VDJmatch was used to annotate antigen specificity against VDJdb, with one amino acid substitution in CDR3 allowed. The reads were reprocessed in TCRdb, with one entry per CDR3 protein sequence and no accompanying DNA. These V and J calls rely on TCRdb rather than the paper's analysis. The table for this sample records approximately 460,000 distinct CDR3 sequences. The biggest ten clones account for 7.3% of the sample.

HCMV-specific IgG was detected in serum with a commercial ELISA kit to determine HCMV serostatus. Peripheral blood mononuclear cells were isolated from blood by Ficoll density gradient centrifugation. Sequencing was done on a sample of blood T cells: a sorted CD56 or NKG2C T cell subset, CD4+ or CD8+ T cells, or bulk PBMC T cells (not recorded which). This clonotype was obtained from a woman aged 18 to 75 in good health. The chain employs TRBV30 and TRBJ2-5; lacking DNA, the TRBD2 call made by TCRdb goes unchecked. The CDR3 here reads CAWSVWTSGSSETQYF.